Following are 16 T cell receptor beta chains from one sample sequenced in a study of T-cell memory formation after mild COVID-19. TCRdb re-derived calls from the 5' RACE reads in MiXCR, one entry per CDR3 protein. The table has about 400,000 distinct CDR3 sequences, 23% seen once. Sequenced: PBMCs or a T cell subset sorted from them (not recorded which). The receptors shown here come from an adult woman who had mild COVID-19 (a few samples of this study predate the infection). Cell type and time point are not known.

As for this clonotype: Germline and junction disagree at one end, which may indicate a read error. The gene calls are TRBV24-1 and TRBJ2-2; TRBD2 might be the D (5 bases). Germline CDR1 and CDR2: KGHDR and SFDVKD. The CDR3 totals 15 residues. The CDR3 nucleotides are TGTGCCACCAGTGGGGCCCGGCCGTACACCGGGGAGATGTTTTTT. This translates into CATSGARPYTGEMFF.

V is TRBV24-1 and J is TRBJ1-5; TRBD1 matches 7 bases. CDR3 length: 15 amino acids. The junction had 6 bases not matched to a gene; V was cut back by 4 bases and J by 4 bases. Germline assignment: CDR1 KGHDR and CDR2 SFDVKD. The CDR3 reads CATSDRQGPNQPQHF. The CDR3 DNA follows: TGTGCCACCAGTGACCGACAGGGACCTAATCAGCCCCAGCATTTT.

The gene calls are TRBV6-2 or TRBV6-3 and TRBJ2-7; D tentatively fits TRBD1 or TRBD2 (5 bases each). With 6 bases removed from V and 3 bases from J, the gap between germline ends came to 18 bases. Germline values: CDR1 MNHEY, CDR2 SVGEGT. The CDR3 runs to 15 residues. The CDR3 DNA reads TGTGCCAGCAGCTCCCCAGGATGGGGGTTCTACGAGCAGTACTTC. Residues: CASSSPGWGFYEQYF.

This clonotype was detected only a few times. This rearrangement joins TRBV12-3 or TRBV12-4 to TRBJ2-1; perhaps TRBD2 as D (5 bases). V was clipped by 3 bases and J by 5 bases, with 8 bases between them. CDR3 length equals 13 residues. CDR3 sequence: CASSLWENNEQFF. The DNA of the CDR3 is TGTGCCAGCAGTTTGTGGGAGAACAATGAGCAGTTCTTC.

The gene calls are TRBV13 and TRBJ2-5, with D perhaps TRBD1 (6 bases). CDR3 length: 16 residues. Trimming shortened V by 4 bases and J by 0 bases, and 15 bases separated the two germline ends. The germline gives CDR1 PRHDT, CDR2 FYEKMQ (reference sequence). DNA of the CDR3: TGTGCCAGCAGCTCCAAACGAGGGGGAGACCAAGAGACCCAGTACTTC. As protein: CASSSKRGGDQETQYF. The full variable domain, completed using reference TRBV13 and TRBJ2-5, is AAGVIQSPRHLIKEKRETATLKCYPIPRHDTVYWYQQGPGQDPQFLISFYEKMQSDKGSIPDRFSAQQFSDYHSELNMSSLELGDSALYFCASSSKRGGDQETQYFGPGTRLLVL.

The chain couples TRBV30 to TRBJ1-4, with 8 bases aligning to TRBD1. Looked up from germline, CDR1 is GTSNPN and CDR2 is SVGIG (reference sequence). The CDR3 runs 15 residues. Trimming cost V 2 bases and J 9 bases; bases outside gene matches: 11. DNA for the CDR3: TGTGCCTGGAGTCCTAAGGACAGGGAAGAGAAAAAACTGTTTTTT. Translation gives CAWSPKDREEKKLFF.

This clonotype was detected a few times. The chain has TRBV29-1 and TRBJ1-1; 7 nucleotides line up with TRBD1. The CDR3 is 15 residues long. Germline trimming cut 2 bases from V and 4 bases from J; bases unmatched to any gene: 10. Germline CDR1 SQVTM, CDR2 ANQGSEA. The CDR3 spells CSVELTGRERTEAFF. The CDR3 DNA reads as TGCAGCGTTGAATTGACAGGGCGGGAACGCACTGAAGCTTTCTTT.

Concerning this clonotype itself: At one end, the junction sequence differs from germline, possibly due to a read error. The chain recombines TRBV15 with TRBJ2-5, with TRBD2 as a possible D gene (5 bases). The CDR3 sequence is 13 residues long. Germline CDR1 is LNHNV and CDR2 is YYDKDF (reference sequence). The CDR3 spells CATSRDHRRLPTF. The CDR3 nucleotides are TGTGCCACCAGCAGAGATCACCGGAGACTACCCACCTTC.

This clonotype has only a few counts. The J gene is TRBJ2-3, the V gene TRBV2, with D perhaps matching TRBD1 or TRBD2 (7 bases each). The CDR3 contains 15 residues. The germline CDR1 and CDR2 sequences are SNHLY and FYNNEI. Between the trimmed V and J ends, which lost 6 bases and 2 bases, there was a span of 15 bases. In DNA, the CDR3 is TGTGCCAGCAGAGCGGGACAGCTGAACACAGATACGCAGTATTTT. Translated: CASRAGQLNTDTQYF.

The genes are TRBV7-3 and TRBJ2-1; 8 positions agree with TRBD2. Germline V gene lookup returns CDR1 SGHTA and CDR2 FQGTGA. With V trimmed by 5 bases and J by 6 bases, 9 bases remained unmatched. The CDR3 has 15 amino acids. The CDR3 loop reads CASSPAAGLGNEQFF. The CDR3 DNA reads as TGTGCCAGCAGCCCCGCCGCGGGACTAGGCAATGAGCAGTTCTTC.

This clonotype came up a few times. The rearrangement joins TRBV6-2 or TRBV6-3 to TRBJ1-5; D is undetermined. V was shortened by 0 bases and J by 2 bases, with 8 bases between the two germline ends. Germline V gene data show CDR1 as MNHEY and CDR2 as SVGEGT. The CDR3 length is 15 residues. This chain's CDR3 is CASSYSIGGNQPQHF. The CDR3 nucleotides read TGTGCCAGCAGTTACTCGATAGGAGGCAATCAGCCCCAGCATTTT.

This chain uses TRBV6-5 with TRBJ1-4; 7 bases line up with TRBD1. The CDR3 runs to 14 residues. From germline, CDR1 is MNHEY and CDR2 SVGAGI. The junction had 8 bases not matched to a gene; V was cut back by 6 bases and J by 7 bases. In nucleotides, the CDR3 is TGTGCCAGCAGGACCGGGACAGTTGGTGAAAAACTGTTTTTT. It yields the protein CASRTGTVGEKLFF.

This clonotype came up many times. This chain connects TRBV3-1 to TRBJ2-7; no reliable D call. CDR1 LGHDT and CDR2 YNNKEL come from the germline V gene (reference sequence). The V and J ends lost 0 bases and 3 bases respectively, with 9 bases between them. The CDR3 spans 14 residues. CDR3 in amino acids: CASSQDRGRYEQYF. The CDR3 DNA reads TGTGCCAGCAGCCAAGATCGAGGCCGCTACGAGCAGTACTTC.

The chain has TRBV7-9 and TRBJ2-5; tentatively, D is TRBD1 or TRBD2 (6 bases each). This CDR3 has 16 amino acids. V was shortened by 10 bases and J by 5 bases, with 26 bases between the two germline ends. Germline CDR1 is SEHNR and CDR2 is FQNEAQ (reference sequence). The DNA of the CDR3 is TGTGCCAACGAAATACCGGGGGCGCGAGGATGGGAGACCCAGTACTTC. It encodes CANEIPGARGWETQYF.

The V call is TRBV6-1, the J call TRBJ2-1, with 11 bases lining up with TRBD1. Germline V gene sequence: CDR1 MNHNS, CDR2 SASEGT. V was clipped by 2 bases and J by 4 bases; unmatched bases: 7. The CDR3 is 17 residues long. The CDR3 loop is CASSERGDRGLYNEQFF. DNA for the CDR3: TGTGCCAGCAGTGAAAGGGGGGACAGGGGGTTATACAATGAGCAGTTCTTC.

This clonotype was seen only a few times. The chain has TRBV12-3 or TRBV12-4 and TRBJ2-7; D unresolved. Trimming took off 2 bases at V and 2 bases at J, with 25 bases between the two ends. The CDR3 consists of 19 residues. The CDR3 reads CASSLSSPGPMGRPYEQYF. CDR3 in DNA: TGTGCCAGCAGTTTATCATCCCCCGGACCGATGGGAAGGCCCTACGAGCAGTACTTC.